Below, 20 T cell receptor beta chains from the same sample are listed, as sequenced in a study of blood T cell repertoires in COVID-19. Generated by immunoSEQ multiplex PCR, the TCRdb table keeps only in-frame clones and is missing some. The table has a few hundred thousand clones, 70% to 90% seen once. The sample was PBMCs or T cells enriched from blood (not recorded which). These receptors all come from a man aged 25 to 40 who had recovered from COVID-19.

The chain links TRBV2 to TRBJ2-6; the match to TRBD1 covers 8 bases. The CDR3 sequence is 17 residues long. Germline assignment: CDR1 SNHLY and CDR2 FYNNEI. V lost 9 bases, J lost 1 base, and 11 bases stayed unmatched. The CDR3 loop reads CARRTGNGLSGANVLTF. The CDR3 bases are TGTGCCAGACGGACAGGGAATGGATTGTCTGGGGCCAACGTCCTGACTTTC.

The chain links TRBV3-1 (or the pseudogene TRBV3-2) to TRBJ1-2; maybe TRBD1 (5 bases). The V gene lost 8 bases and the J gene lost 3 bases, with 16 bases spanning the gap. Germline V lookup: CDR1 LGHDT, CDR2 YNNKEL (reference sequence). There are 14 residues in the CDR3. CDR3 in DNA: TGTGCCAGCCGCCCTCAGGGATCCGACTATGGCTACACCTTC. Translated: CASRPQGSDYGYTF.

V gene TRBV7-8 combines with J gene TRBJ1-2; the match to TRBD1 covers 9 bases. Germline V lookup: CDR1 SGHVS, CDR2 FQNEAQ. With 5 bases clipped from V and 8 bases from J, the junction kept 15 bases outside the gene matches. CDR3 size: 16 residues. CDR3 sequence: CASSNRDREGYGGYTF. DNA for the CDR3: TGTGCCAGCAGCAACCGGGACAGGGAGGGGTATGGGGGCTACACCTTC.

The rearrangement links TRBV7-2 to TRBJ2-1, with TRBD1 matching over 8 bases. CDR1 and CDR2 (germline): SGHTA, FQGNSA. The length of the CDR3 is 13 residues. The V gene end was trimmed by 5 bases and the J gene end by 6 bases; junction bases not matched to a gene: 3. In DNA form, the CDR3 reads TGTGCCAGCAGCCTAGGGACAGGCAATGAGCAGTTCTTC. Its translation is CASSLGTGNEQFF.

V usage is TRBV5-1 and J usage is TRBJ2-2; D remains ambiguous. The germline V and J ends were trimmed by 0 bases and 0 bases, with 12 bases remaining between them. The germline V gene encodes CDR1 SGHRS and CDR2 YFSETQ. CDR3 length: 17 residues. The CDR3 protein is CASSLDGSGSNTGELFF. CDR3 nucleotide sequence: TGCGCCAGCAGCTTGGATGGGTCAGGTTCGAACACCGGGGAGCTGTTTTTT.

This clone came up a few times. This chain links TRBV5-1 with TRBJ1-1; D is perhaps TRBD1 (6 bases). Germline V lookup: CDR1 SGHRS, CDR2 YFSETQ. The V and J ends lost 1 base and 5 bases respectively, with 18 bases between them. This CDR3 comprises 16 residues. The DNA of the CDR3 is TGCGCCAGCAGCTTGCCGCCAGGGGAGGGTGAGACTGAAGCTTTCTTT. This translates into CASSLPPGEGETEAFF. Full variable domain (remainder filled in from reference TRBV5-1 and TRBJ1-1): KAGVTQTPRYLIKTRGQQVTLSCSPISGHRSVSWYQQTPGQGLQFLFEYFSETQRNKGNFPGRFSGRQFSNSRSEMNVSTLELGDSALYLCASSLPPGEGETEAFFGQGTRLTVV.

The rearrangement joins TRBV7-2 to TRBJ1-1; D gene uncertain. Trimming stripped 3 bases from V and 1 base from J, with 9 bases between. Germline values: CDR1 SGHTA, CDR2 FQGNSA. The CDR3 is 14 residues long. This CDR3 reads CASSLRLTNTEAFF. CDR3 sequence (DNA): TGTGCCAGCAGCTTGCGACTGACGAACACTGAAGCTTTCTTT.

The J gene is TRBJ2-7, the V gene TRBV7-8; D is possibly TRBD2 (6 bases). This CDR3 has 13 amino acids. Trimming took off 3 bases at V and 6 bases at J, with 12 bases between the two ends. Germline assignment: CDR1 SGHVS and CDR2 FQNEAQ. CDR3 in DNA: TGTGCCAGCAGCTTCGGAGGGCTGTCCGAGCAGTACTTC. Its translation: CASSFGGLSEQYF.

J is TRBJ1-5 and V is TRBV19, with 9 bases matching TRBD1. This CDR3 has 17 amino acids. From germline, CDR1 is LNHDA and CDR2 SQIVND (reference sequence). J gave up 1 base and V 4 bases, and 8 bases lay outside the gene matches. The CDR3 DNA sequence: TGTGCCAGTAGTAGGTCGACGGGACAGGGAAGCAATCAGCCCCAGCATTTT. Amino acids: CASSRSTGQGSNQPQHF.

The chain carries TRBV7-9 and TRBJ2-2, with no clear D. V was shortened by 2 bases and J by 0 bases, with 7 bases between the two germline ends. Germline V lookup: CDR1 SEHNR, CDR2 FQNEAQ (reference sequence). This CDR3 is built from 15 residues. CDR3 in amino acids: CASSLPYSNTGELFF. The CDR3 nucleotides read TGTGCCAGCAGCTTACCCTATTCGAACACCGGGGAGCTGTTTTTT.

In its sample, this clone was seen once. V and J are TRBV30 and TRBJ2-7, with 9 bases fitting TRBD1. J gave up 3 bases and V 2 bases, and 8 bases lay outside the gene matches. CDR1 and CDR2 (germline): GTSNPN, SVGIG (reference sequence). The CDR3 contains 15 residues. CDR3 DNA sequence: TGTGCCTGGAGTTTTGTTGGGACAGGGAACTACGAGCAGTACTTC. This translates into CAWSFVGTGNYEQYF.

The V and J genes are TRBV27 and TRBJ2-7; D gene unclear. This CDR3 contains 16 residues. The germline V gene encodes CDR1 MNHEY and CDR2 SMNVEV (reference sequence). Trimming cost V 5 bases and J 0 bases, with 17 bases left between them. The CDR3 coding sequence is TGTGCCAGCAGTCCGCGGATGGGTTTGAGCTCCTACGAGCAGTACTTC. Translating it yields CASSPRMGLSSYEQYF.

The chain carries TRBV6-5 and TRBJ2-7, with D possibly matching TRBD1 (5 bases). The CDR3 runs 14 residues. The germline V gene encodes CDR1 MNHEY and CDR2 SVGAGI. The ends were cut back, 6 bases at V and 5 bases at J, with 17 bases in the middle. CDR3 loop: CASRLQALTHEQYF. The CDR3 nucleotides read TGTGCCAGCAGACTACAGGCTTTGACCCACGAGCAGTACTTC.

The chain has TRBV25-1 and TRBJ2-2; 7 nucleotides align to TRBD1. Germline V gene data show CDR1 as MGHDK and CDR2 as SYGVNS. The V and J ends lost 6 bases and 4 bases, in that order; junction bases with no gene match: 11. The length of the CDR3 is 16 residues. CDR3 protein: CASSNDQGDVTGELFF. DNA of the CDR3: TGTGCCAGCAGCAACGATCAGGGGGATGTCACCGGGGAGCTGTTTTTT. Filled out from reference TRBV25-1 and TRBJ2-2, the complete variable domain reads EADIYQTPRYLVIGTGKKITLECSQTMGHDKMYWYQQDPGMELHLIHYSYGVNSTEKGDLSSESTVSRIRTEHFPLTLESARPSHTSQYLCASSNDQGDVTGELFFGEGSRLTVL.

The rearrangement links TRBV4-1 to TRBJ2-6; maybe TRBD1 (5 bases). Germline V gene lookup returns CDR1 MGHRA and CDR2 YSYEKL. The CDR3 totals 17 residues. V lost 0 bases and J 0 bases, leaving 9 bases between the germline ends. CDR3 in amino acids: CASSQDGQLSGANVLTF. In DNA form, the CDR3 reads TGCGCCAGCAGCCAAGACGGACAACTCTCTGGGGCCAACGTCCTGACTTTC.

This clone has only one observation. This chain links TRBV20-1 with TRBJ1-5; maybe TRBD1 (5 bases). V lost 6 bases, J lost 2 bases, and 14 bases lay in between. Germline assignment: CDR1 DFQATT and CDR2 SNEGSKA (reference sequence). The length of the CDR3 is 14 residues. CDR3 sequence: CSASRQGGNQPQHF. The CDR3 DNA sequence: TGCAGTGCCAGTCGGCAGGGCGGCAATCAGCCCCAGCATTTT.

The chain carries TRBV30 and TRBJ2-2, with D possibly matching TRBD2 (6 bases). The CDR3 is 17 amino acids. CDR1 is GTSNPN and CDR2 is SVGIG in the germline V gene (reference sequence). V shed 0 bases and J shed 6 bases, with 20 bases lying between them. CDR3 nucleotide sequence: TGTGCCTGGAGTGTACCGTTGGCAAGGGGAGGCTCCGGGGAGCTGTTTTTT. It codes for CAWSVPLARGGSGELFF.

This clone was counted once. This chain joins TRBV5-5 and TRBJ1-1; 9 bases align to TRBD1. The junction had 1 base not matched to a gene; V was cut back by 2 bases and J by 2 bases. Germline CDR1 is SGHKS and CDR2 is YYEKEE (reference sequence). CDR3 size: 14 residues. DNA for the CDR3: TGTGCCAGCAGCTTACAGGGGGCAAACACTGAAGCTTTCTTT. Translating gives CASSLQGANTEAFF.

The chain recombines TRBV6-1 with TRBJ1-2, with 9 bases matching TRBD1. In germline, CDR1 is MNHNS, CDR2 SASEGT. This CDR3 has 15 amino acids. V gave up 2 bases and J gave up 2 bases; unmatched junction bases: 3. For the CDR3, the DNA is TGTGCCAGCAGTGAATCCGGGACAGGGAACTATGGCTACACCTTC. Amino acid sequence: CASSESGTGNYGYTF.

This clone appeared a few times. The CDR3 nucleotides read TGTGCCAGCAGTGAATGGGACACAACTAATGAAAAACTGTTTTTT. This codes for CASSEWDTTNEKLFF. The rearrangement joins TRBV25-1 to TRBJ1-4, with a possible D match to TRBD1 (6 bases). The V and J ends lost 1 base and 0 bases respectively, with 6 bases between them. The CDR3 runs 15 residues. Looked up from germline, CDR1 is MGHDK and CDR2 is SYGVNS.